The 29 T cell receptor beta chains given below trace back to one sample, sequenced in a study of PD-1 blockade in mismatch repair-deficient tumors. Using immunoSEQ multiplex PCR, the repertoire was profiled, and TCRdb retains in-frame clones only, with some absent. The sample holds around 23,000 clones, about 83% seen once. The starting material was peripheral blood, obtained 12 weeks after starting pembrolizumab. These TCRs come from an adult with mismatch repair-deficient cancer.

The V call is TRBV10-3, the J call TRBJ1-1; D is perhaps TRBD1 (6 bases). The CDR3 loop spans 14 amino acids. The germline V gene has CDR1 ENHRY and CDR2 SYGVKD. With 6 bases removed from V and 5 bases from J, the gap between germline ends came to 16 bases. In nucleotides, the CDR3 is TGTGCCATCAGCCGGGACAAAGACGGTACTGAAGCTTTCTTT. This sequence encodes CAISRDKDGTEAFF.

This chain uses TRBV4-3 with TRBJ2-1, with D maybe TRBD2 (5 bases). The CDR3 extends over 15 amino acids. Trimming removed 4 bases at V and 8 bases at J, with 18 bases between. CDR1 and CDR2 from the germline V gene are LGHNA and YSLEER. Here the CDR3 reads CASSPFSSGSDEQFF. CDR3 in DNA: TGCGCCAGCAGCCCCTTCTCATCCGGTAGCGATGAGCAGTTCTTC.

The chain recombines TRBV10-2 with TRBJ2-5; 9 positions agree with TRBD2. Germline CDR1 and CDR2: WSHSY and SAAADI. The CDR3 sequence is 13 residues long. V lost 7 bases, J lost 2 bases, and 2 bases stayed unmatched. The CDR3 DNA is TGCGCCAGCACTCTAGCGGGGCAAGAGACCCAGTACTTC. It is translated as CASTLAGQETQYF.

The chain employs TRBV5-1 and TRBJ2-4; 7 bases line up with TRBD2. Trimming removed 6 bases from V and 8 bases from J; junction bases left unmatched: 5. From germline, CDR1 is SGHRS and CDR2 YFSETQ. CDR3 length: 12 amino acids. The CDR3 protein is CASTEGGDIQYF. The DNA for the CDR3 is TGCGCCAGCACCGAGGGAGGGGACATTCAGTACTTC.

On this clone: It is likely a read error: a sequence one base away is far more abundant. The V and J genes are TRBV11-3 and TRBJ1-2; D is perhaps TRBD1 (6 bases). The ends were cut back, 5 bases at V and 10 bases at J, with 20 bases in the middle. Germline values: CDR1 SGHNT, CDR2 YENEEA. This CDR3 is 14 amino acids long. CDR3 DNA: TGTGCCAGCAGCCAAGATAGGGGGGCTCGGATCTACACCTTC. Translating it yields CASSQDRGARIYTF.

This chain joins TRBV2 and TRBJ2-5, with TRBD2 identical over 8 bases. The CDR3 has 14 residues. Germline V gene data show CDR1 as SNHLY and CDR2 as FYNNEI. The V and J ends lost 6 bases and 4 bases, in that order; junction bases with no gene match: 7. CDR3 amino acids: CASRIREGRETQYF. Here the CDR3 DNA reads TGTGCCAGCAGGATACGGGAGGGACGAGAGACCCAGTACTTC. Full variable domain (remainder filled in from reference TRBV2 and TRBJ2-5): EPEVTQTPSHQVTQMGQEVILRCVPISNHLYFYWYRQILGQKVEFLVSFYNNEISEKSEIFDDQFSVERPDGSNFTLKIRSTKLEDSAMYFCASRIREGRETQYFGPGTRLLVL.

The chain couples TRBV6-5 to TRBJ2-5; 10 nucleotides match TRBD1. From germline, CDR1 is MNHEY and CDR2 SVGAGI. This CDR3 contains 15 residues. Trimming took 6 bases from V and 3 from J; bases not matched to a gene: 7. The CDR3 region has the DNA TGTGCCAGCAGCAGACAGGGGGCGCTGGAAGAGACCCAGTACTTC. It specifies CASSRQGALEETQYF.

The V call is TRBV6-6, the J call TRBJ2-3, with 9 nucleotides matching TRBD2. The ends lost 2 bases at V and 3 bases at J; junction bases unmatched: 3. Germline assignment: CDR1 MNHNY and CDR2 SVGAGI (reference sequence). CDR3 size: 15 residues. CDR3 nucleotide sequence: TGTGCCAGCAGTTACAGAAGCGGGGGGACAGATACGCAGTATTTT. Protein product: CASSYRSGGTDTQYF.

This clone occurred a few times. The chain combines TRBV19 with TRBJ1-5; D is unclear. CDR3 length: 13 amino acids. V lost 6 bases and J lost 6, with 12 bases in between. Looked up from germline, CDR1 is LNHDA and CDR2 is SQIVND (reference sequence). CDR3 DNA sequence: TGTGCCAGTAGCCCATCGGGTCGTCAGCCCCAGCATTTT. Residues: CASSPSGRQPQHF.

CDR3 region: CASSLVRRDNSYEQYF. In DNA form, the CDR3 reads TGTGCCAGCAGCTTAGTTCGTCGGGACAACTCCTACGAGCAGTACTTC. V gene TRBV11-1 combines with J gene TRBJ2-7; the D gene is possibly TRBD1 (6 bases). The CDR3 contains 16 residues. Germline V gene lookup returns CDR1 SGHAT and CDR2 FQDESV (reference sequence). The ends were cut back, 1 base at V and 0 bases at J, with 13 bases in the middle.

This clone is classed as medium-sized. The V gene is TRBV30, the J gene TRBJ1-1; D might be TRBD1 (6 bases). In germline, CDR1 is GTSNPN, CDR2 SVGIG (reference sequence). V gave up 2 bases and J gave up 1 base, with 17 bases separating them. This CDR3 is built from 16 residues. CDR3 bases: TGTGCCTGGAGTCAAAGAGGCAGGGGATCGAACACTGAAGCTTTCTTT. Amino acids: CAWSQRGRGSNTEAFF.

CDR3 nucleotide sequence: TGTGCCAGCAGCTTTAGCGGGAATCTGAATGAGCAGTTCTTC. This sequence encodes CASSFSGNLNEQFF. This rearrangement joins TRBV11-3 to TRBJ2-1; 8 nucleotides line up with TRBD2. V dropped 3 bases and J dropped 7; count of bases not matched to a gene: 5. The CDR3 is 14 amino acids. Germline V lookup: CDR1 SGHNT, CDR2 YENEEA.

The rearrangement links TRBV19 to TRBJ2-1, with D perhaps being TRBD1 or TRBD2 (5 bases each). The CDR3 sequence is 16 residues long. Per the germline V gene, CDR1 is LNHDA and CDR2 is SQIVND (reference sequence). With 4 bases removed from V and 3 bases from J, the gap between germline ends came to 16 bases. The CDR3 spells CASSSILGVNYNEQFF. Here the CDR3 DNA reads TGTGCCAGTAGTAGCATATTGGGGGTCAACTACAATGAGCAGTTCTTC.

The sample holds one count of this clone. V and J are TRBV7-9 and TRBJ2-3, with TRBD2 matching over 12 bases. The CDR3 is 19 residues long. Looked up from germline, CDR1 is SEHNR and CDR2 is FQNEAQ (reference sequence). V gave up 6 bases and J gave up 0 bases; unmatched junction bases: 13. Here the CDR3 DNA reads TGTGCCAGCAGGGTGGGCCGACTAGCGGGAGCCTCTAGCACAGATACGCAGTATTTT. Amino acids: CASRVGRLAGASSTDTQYF.

This clone appeared a single time. The CDR3 coding sequence is TGTGCCAGCAGCACGGGGACTAGCGGGAACACCGGGGAGCTGTTTTTT. It codes for CASSTGTSGNTGELFF. V and J are TRBV11-2 and TRBJ2-2, with TRBD2 matching 11 bases. CDR1 is SGHAT, CDR2 FQNNGV, per germline. The CDR3 runs to 16 residues. The V segment lost 5 bases and the J segment 1 base; nucleotides outside the gene matches: 3.

The chain joins TRBV5-1 to TRBJ2-7; 8 positions agree with TRBD1. CDR1 is SGHRS and CDR2 is YFSETQ in the germline V gene. The CDR3 spans 14 residues. With V trimmed by 5 bases and J by 2 bases, 6 bases remained unmatched. CDR3 residues: CASRTGQGTYEQYF. In DNA, the CDR3 is TGCGCCAGCAGGACTGGACAGGGTACCTACGAGCAGTACTTC.

This clone was observed a single time. At one end, the junction sequence differs from germline, possibly due to a read error. The CDR3 DNA reads TGCAGCGTCGAAGTGTACAATGAGCAGTTCTTC. Residues: CSVEVYNEQFF. This chain connects TRBV29-1 to TRBJ2-1, with unresolved D. The CDR3 totals 11 residues. Germline CDR1 is SQVTM and CDR2 is ANQGSEA.

The chain is built from TRBV7-9 and TRBJ2-7; D possibly corresponds to TRBD2 (5 bases). Germline CDR1 SEHNR, CDR2 FQNEAQ (reference sequence). V lost 1 base, J lost 5 bases, and 9 bases lay in between. This CDR3 is 13 amino acids long. The CDR3 DNA reads TGTGCCAGCAGCTTAGTAGAGACTAACGAGCAGTACTTC. Translation: CASSLVETNEQYF.

The rearrangement uses TRBV7-9 and TRBJ2-2; the D is unclear. The germline V gene encodes CDR1 SEHNR and CDR2 FQNEAQ (reference sequence). This CDR3 spans 15 amino acids. Trimming pared 1 base from V and 5 bases from J, leaving 11 bases between. DNA of the CDR3: TGTGCCAGCAGCTTAGGAAGCGTGAAGACCGGGGAGCTGTTTTTT. Residues: CASSLGSVKTGELFF.

This clone was found a few times. This chain connects TRBV7-2 to TRBJ1-2, with D uncertain. CDR1 SGHTA and CDR2 FQGNSA come from the germline V gene. V was trimmed by 0 bases and J by 0 bases, leaving 8 bases between them. The CDR3 runs to 15 residues. The CDR3 DNA follows: TGTGCCAGCAGCTTAGCTCAGGCTCCTAACTATGGCTACACCTTC. This translates into CASSLAQAPNYGYTF. The whole variable domain, remainder taken from reference TRBV7-2 and TRBJ1-2, is GAGVSQSPSNKVTEKGKDVELRCDPISGHTALYWYRQSLGQGLEFLIYFQGNSAPDKSGLPSDRFSAERTGGSVSTLTIQRTQQEDSAVYLCASSLAQAPNYGYTFGSGTRLTVV.

V and J are TRBV11-3 and TRBJ1-3, with D tentatively TRBD1 (5 bases). Trimming pared 7 bases from V and 4 bases from J, leaving 14 bases between. Germline CDR1 reads SGHNT; CDR2 reads YENEEA. The CDR3 consists of 14 residues. CDR3 in DNA: TGTGCCAGCACCACGGGACGGGAGGGAAACACCATATATTTT. As protein: CASTTGREGNTIYF.

The V gene is TRBV23-1, the J gene TRBJ2-7, with TRBD1 matching 7 bases. TRBV23-1 is labeled an ORF, and its function is uncertain. After removal of 6 bases from V and 0 bases from J, the junction contained 11 bases not matched to a gene. The CDR3 totals 16 residues. This CDR3 reads CASSPRPGQSSYEQYF. DNA of the CDR3: TGCGCCAGCAGCCCCCGGCCGGGACAGAGCTCCTACGAGCAGTACTTC.

The chain is built from TRBV11-2 and TRBJ2-7; D uncertain. Germline CDR1 is SGHAT and CDR2 is FQNNGV. CDR3 size: 13 residues. Trimming pared 0 bases from V and 4 bases from J, leaving 7 bases between. In nucleotides, the CDR3 is TGTGCCAGCAGCTTAGAGTACGGGTACGAGCAGTACTTC. Its protein product is CASSLEYGYEQYF.

The rearrangement links TRBV6-5 to TRBJ1-3; no definite D call. The CDR3 contains 14 residues. The ends were cut back, 5 bases at V and 0 bases at J, with 8 bases in the middle. The germline V gene has CDR1 MNHEY and CDR2 SVGAGI. CDR3 protein: CASSDTYSGNTIYF. The CDR3 DNA sequence: TGTGCCAGCAGTGACACGTACTCTGGAAACACCATATATTTT.

The chain links TRBV7-6 to TRBJ2-7, with D possibly called TRBD1 or TRBD2 (5 bases each). The CDR3 has 13 amino acids. The germline V gene encodes CDR1 SGHVS and CDR2 FNYEAQ. Trimming removed 5 bases from V and 3 bases from J, with 11 bases in between. The DNA for the CDR3 is TGTGCCAGCAGCCACGGGACGGACTACGAGCAGTACTTC. It specifies CASSHGTDYEQYF.

The rearrangement joins TRBV2 to TRBJ1-5, with D possibly TRBD1 on 6 matching bases. This CDR3 is 15 amino acids long. Germline V CDR1 and CDR2: SNHLY, FYNNEI. The ends were cut back, 1 base at V and 4 bases at J, with 11 bases in the middle. The CDR3 protein is CASSEGDRTNQPQHF. CDR3 coding DNA: TGTGCCAGCAGTGAAGGTGACAGGACGAATCAGCCCCAGCATTTT.

V is TRBV6-1 and J is TRBJ2-6; D is perhaps TRBD1 (6 bases). The CDR3 has 15 residues. Germline CDR1 and CDR2: MNHNS and SASEGT. The V end was cut by 0 bases, the J end by 3 bases, with 6 bases between. The CDR3 region has the DNA TGTGCCAGCAGTGAAGCAGGGGGTGGGGCCAACGTCCTGACTTTC. This sequence encodes CASSEAGGGANVLTF.

This sequence joins TRBV4-1 and TRBJ2-5; D gene uncertain. V gave up 2 bases and J gave up 7 bases, with 14 bases separating them. The CDR3 covers 14 residues. In germline, CDR1 is MGHRA, CDR2 YSYEKL. This CDR3 is CASSQLYGIGTQYF. The CDR3 nucleotides are TGCGCCAGCAGCCAACTATATGGAATAGGGACCCAGTACTTC.

This sequence joins TRBV7-9 and TRBJ2-5; D perhaps matches TRBD2 (6 bases). Germline loops: CDR1 SEHNR, CDR2 FQNEAQ (reference sequence). There are 16 residues in the CDR3. The ends were cut back, 1 base at V and 5 bases at J, with 17 bases in the middle. CDR3 sequence (DNA): TGTGCCAGCAGCTTAGTTACGGGAGTTAGGATTGAGACCCAGTACTTC. Its translation is CASSLVTGVRIETQYF.